This T cell receptor beta chain was retrieved from a study of shared clonotypes between healthy human individuals. Study results and limitations: Sharing across several donors was seen in roughly 5.2% of naive CD4 clonotypes.

Profiling relied on immunoSEQ multiplex PCR, and the TCRdb table lists in-frame clones only, not all of them. Here the sample spans around 2,000,000 clones, approximately 95% being singletons. This CDR3 comprises 14 residues. Germline loops: CDR1 SGHAT, CDR2 FQNNGV. V lost 1 base, J lost 9 bases, and 13 bases lay in between. This clone was observed once. The antigen remains undetermined. Those who donated were healthy HIV-negative adults, with no recent acute infections or vaccinations reported. This receptor was obtained from a man between 18 and 35 years old in good health. The chain has TRBV11-2 and TRBJ1-5, with TRBD1 as a possible D gene (6 bases). The sequencing input was naive CD4+ T cells sorted from blood. The subset here: CD45RA+ positively selected. This CDR3 reads CASSLGGASGPQHF. CDR3 nucleotides: TGTGCCAGCAGCTTAGGGGGGGCCAGCGGGCCCCAGCATTTT.